Presented here are 11 T cell receptor beta chains from one specimen sequenced in a study of blood T cell repertoires in COVID-19. Generated by immunoSEQ multiplex PCR, the TCRdb table keeps only in-frame clones and is missing some. The table lists some 290,000 clones, around 90% of them singletons, with approximately 0.98% in the top ten. The sample taken for sequencing was peripheral blood. The origin of the receptors is a woman aged 35 to 49 with COVID-19, enrolled during active disease.

The sample holds one count of this clone. The chain carries TRBV7-2 and TRBJ2-1, with 8 bases matching TRBD2. CDR3 length: 15 residues. V lost 1 base to trimming and J lost 5 bases; unmatched junction nucleotides: 4. CDR1 is SGHTA, CDR2 FQGNSA, per germline. The DNA for the CDR3 is TGTGCCAGCAGCTTAGATGTAGCGGGGAACAATGAGCAGTTCTTC. It codes for CASSLDVAGNNEQFF.

This chain joins TRBV28 and TRBJ1-2, with D tentatively TRBD1 (5 bases). The germline CDR1 and CDR2 sequences are MDHEN and SYDVKM. This CDR3 contains 14 residues. V dropped 3 bases and J dropped 3 bases, with 11 bases sitting between them. The CDR3 nucleotides are TGTGCCAGCAGTTTTTCCAGGGAGGACTATGGCTACACCTTC. Its protein is CASSFSREDYGYTF.

This chain's CDR3 is CASSVGARGDTDTQYF. The CDR3 DNA is TGTGCCAGCAGCGTAGGCGCGCGGGGGGACACAGATACGCAGTATTTT. This chain connects TRBV9 to TRBJ2-3, with 8 bases fitting TRBD2. V was pared by 0 bases and J by 2 bases, with 5 bases of the junction left unmatched. CDR1 and CDR2 from the germline V gene are SGDLS and YYNGEE. The CDR3 has 16 amino acids.

The chain links TRBV2 to TRBJ1-1; D gene uncertain. The CDR3 length is 12 residues. Germline V gene data show CDR1 as SNHLY and CDR2 as FYNNEI. V was pared by 3 bases and J by 1 base, with 3 bases between. The CDR3 here is CASSERNTEAFF. The CDR3 nucleotides read TGTGCCAGCAGTGAGAGGAACACTGAAGCTTTCTTT.

This clone showed up just a few times. The rearrangement links TRBV7-2 to TRBJ1-5; D is undetermined. CDR1 and CDR2 (germline): SGHTA, FQGNSA. The V end was cut by 1 base, the J end by 1 base, with 5 bases between. The CDR3 length is 14 residues. This chain's CDR3 is CASSLGASNQPQHF. Written as DNA, the CDR3 is TGTGCCAGCAGCTTAGGGGCGAGCAATCAGCCCCAGCATTTT. The variable domain in full, with the rest retrieved from reference TRBV7-2 and TRBJ1-5, is GAGVSQSPSNKVTEKGKDVELRCDPISGHTALYWYRQSLGQGLEFLIYFQGNSAPDKSGLPSDRFSAERTGGSVSTLTIQRTQQEDSAVYLCASSLGASNQPQHFGDGTRLSIL.

This clone was detected once. This chain links TRBV6-6 with TRBJ1-2; TRBD1 agrees at 7 bases. The CDR3 sequence is 17 residues long. CDR1 is MNHNY and CDR2 is SVGAGI in the germline V gene (reference sequence). Trimming removed 5 bases from V and 2 bases from J; junction bases left unmatched: 14. The CDR3 is CASSRRVGGTVNYGYTF. Written as DNA, the CDR3 is TGTGCCAGCAGTCGCCGTGTAGGGGGCACAGTAAACTATGGCTACACCTTC.

CDR3 protein: CASSVDSQANYGYTF. CDR3 in DNA: TGTGCCAGCAGCGTAGATTCTCAGGCTAACTATGGCTACACCTTC. The V call is TRBV9, the J call TRBJ1-2; D remains unclear. V gave up 0 bases and J gave up 0 bases, with 9 bases separating them. There are 15 residues in the CDR3. Germline V gene lookup returns CDR1 SGDLS and CDR2 YYNGEE.

J is TRBJ1-2 and V is TRBV9; D not resolved. Trimming took 0 bases from V and 0 from J, leaving 12 bases between them. This CDR3 is built from 16 residues. Germline V gene lookup returns CDR1 SGDLS and CDR2 YYNGEE. The CDR3 spells CASSVEGGYANYGYTF. The CDR3 DNA is TGTGCCAGCAGCGTAGAGGGAGGTTACGCTAACTATGGCTACACCTTC.

The chain joins TRBV28 to TRBJ2-1; D is ambiguous. In germline, CDR1 is MDHEN, CDR2 SYDVKM. Trimming shortened V by 3 bases and J by 4 bases, and 13 bases separated the two germline ends. The CDR3 extends over 15 amino acids. The CDR3 spells CASSFYLEPYNEQFF. CDR3 coding DNA: TGTGCCAGCAGTTTTTACCTAGAGCCTTACAATGAGCAGTTCTTC.

The CDR3 is CASSLSDGFRRETQYF. CDR3 coding DNA: TGTGCCAGCAGTTTATCGGATGGGTTCAGGAGGGAGACCCAGTACTTC. The chain combines TRBV27 with TRBJ2-5; D is perhaps TRBD2 (5 bases). This CDR3 is 16 amino acids long. Deletions cut 0 bases from V and 5 bases from J, with 16 bases between. CDR1 MNHEY and CDR2 SMNVEV come from the germline V gene (reference sequence).

The CDR3 nucleotides are TGTGCCAGCAGCGTAGACCACAGGGTTGCCCACGAGCAGTACTTC. It codes for CASSVDHRVAHEQYF. This sequence joins TRBV9 and TRBJ2-7, with D perhaps matching TRBD1 (6 bases). The CDR3 covers 15 residues. Trimming removed 0 bases at V and 5 bases at J, with 15 bases between. The V gene's germline CDR1 is SGDLS and CDR2 YYNGEE.